This T cell receptor beta chain derives from a study of shared clonotypes between healthy human individuals. This clone occurred once. Sequencing used immunoSEQ multiplex PCR; TCRdb keeps in-frame clones, though not all of them. The sample lists about half a million clones, 60% to 80% occurring once. Free of recent acute infections or vaccinations, the donors were healthy HIV-negative adults. The CDR3 length is 15 residues. Germline CDR1 reads MNHEY; CDR2 reads SMNVEV (reference sequence). Trimming left V 0 bases short and J 5 bases short, with 10 bases between. Input material: PBMCs. V usage is TRBV27 and J usage is TRBJ1-4, with D tentatively TRBD1 (5 bases). The receptor was isolated from a woman between 40 and 55 years old in good health. Some clones in this sample may be carry-over from other donors' samples. The CDR3 here is CASSLSGGTNEKLFF. As DNA, the CDR3 is TGTGCCAGCAGTTTATCCGGGGGGACGAATGAAAAACTGTTTTTT.